Listed here is a single TCR beta chain. The data stem from a study of blood T cell repertoires in COVID-19. Turning to the study itself: In each case, the material was cDNA or gDNA derived from T cells, B-cell-depleted T cells, or PBMCs.

Authors' analysis steps: How many nucleated cells were present was estimated from reference gene primer amplification. The table came from immunoSEQ multiplex PCR; TCRdb's copy has only in-frame clones and leaves some out. That table supplies the V and J calls and clone size; D and trimming were determined from the DNA. This table holds some 330,000 clones, over 80% found once. The sequencing sample was made of PBMCs or T cells enriched from blood (not recorded which). The sequence was collected from a woman between 45 and 65 years old who had recovered from COVID-19.

This CDR3 reads CASSYGTGAASYGYTF. DNA of the CDR3: TGTGCCAGCAGTTACGGGACAGGGGCCGCGAGCTATGGCTACACCTTC. The chain recombines TRBV6-5 with TRBJ1-2; TRBD1 agrees at 10 bases. This CDR3 is built from 16 residues. The junction had 7 bases not matched to a gene; V was cut back by 2 bases and J by 4 bases. Germline CDR1 and CDR2: MNHEY and SVGAGI.